The 3 T cell receptor beta chains below all came from one sample that was sequenced in a study of early T cells in non-severe SARS-CoV-2 infection. TCRdb re-called the 5' RACE reads with MiXCR, one entry per CDR3 protein. The repertoire holds around 76,000 distinct CDR3 sequences, roughly 15% seen once, with nearly 4% in the top ten. The specimen was whole blood, collected at baseline. The receptors stem from an adult who was a healthcare worker with PCR-confirmed SARS-CoV-2 infection or an uninfected control (not recorded which).

The table lists this clonotype with a few counts. The chain is built from TRBV4-2 and TRBJ2-2; 7 bases align to TRBD2. The CDR3 runs 15 residues. With 2 bases clipped from V and 5 bases from J, the junction kept 5 bases outside the gene matches. Looked up from germline, CDR1 is LGHNA and CDR2 is YNFKEQ. The CDR3 region has the DNA TGTGCCAGCAGCCAACTAGCGGATGGAACCGGGGAGCTGTTTTTT. Its translation is CASSQLADGTGELFF.

This clonotype has only a few counts. V usage is TRBV4-1 and J usage is TRBJ2-1; 8 bases are shared with TRBD2. With V trimmed by 1 base and J by 4 bases, 3 bases remained unmatched. The CDR3 runs 15 residues. Germline V lookup: CDR1 MGHRA, CDR2 YSYEKL. The CDR3 DNA sequence: TGCGCCAGCAGCCAAGTTAGCGGGAAGTACAATGAGCAGTTCTTC. This translates into CASSQVSGKYNEQFF.

The chain is built from TRBV29-1 and TRBJ2-7; 12 bases align to TRBD1. The V segment lost 6 bases and the J segment 6 bases; nucleotides outside the gene matches: 6. There are 13 residues in the CDR3. Germline V gene sequence: CDR1 SQVTM, CDR2 ANQGSEA. In nucleotides, the CDR3 is TGCAGCGTAATGGGGGACAGGGGGCGCGAGCAGTACTTC. Amino acids: CSVMGDRGREQYF.